Listed below are T cell receptor beta chains from one sample, sequenced in a study of T cell therapy after organ transplantation. Method: immunoSEQ multiplex PCR; TCRdb's copy keeps in-frame clones and lacks some. The sample shows over 20,000 clones, roughly 84% of them seen only once. Their target antigens are unknown. Material: CD8+ T cells from blood, obtained after autologous CMV-specific T cell therapy. The receptors derive from a human patient who had received a solid organ transplant and had CMV disease. The T cells may partly be graft donor cells. Each CDR3 is given without its conserved first and last residue. A D gene is named only where the DNA matches it firmly.

V gene	D gene	J gene	CDR3 protein
TRBV9	-	TRBJ2-3	ASSVAMGVADTQY
TRBV6-5	-	TRBJ1-1	AVGRTVNEAF
TRBV4-1	TRBD1	TRBJ2-5	ASSREDRGAETQY
TRBV10-3	-	TRBJ2-2	AISAPPADELF
TRBV12-5	-	TRBJ1-1	ASGLAIVTRNTEAF
TRBV6-5	-	TRBJ1-1	ASSYRWAGEAF
TRBV6-6	TRBD1	TRBJ2-7	ASSYSIVGTGDEQY
TRBV27	-	TRBJ2-1	ASSTVGTGTYNEQF
TRBV9	TRBD1	TRBJ1-1	ASSVEQGSEAF
TRBV19	-	TRBJ1-5	ASRVTVTEPQH
TRBV27	-	TRBJ2-3	ASSFGYVTDTQY
TRBV27	TRBD2	TRBJ2-1	ASVSGSSYNEQF
TRBV7-2	-	TRBJ2-7	ATQEIPGSYEQY
TRBV28	-	TRBJ2-4	ASTYAGHAKNIQY
TRBV7-9	TRBD2	TRBJ2-1	ASSSTSGSYNEQF
TRBV15	-	TRBJ2-2	ATWNELPGELF
TRBV19	-	TRBJ1-4	ASSPLQGPNEKLF
TRBV5-4	-	TRBJ1-1	ASSPTGMNTEAF
TRBV4-3	TRBD1	TRBJ2-6	ASSQTGGSGANVLT
TRBV27	TRBD2	TRBJ2-3	ASSPPSGWVTDTQY
TRBV6-1	-	TRBJ2-7	ASSLLVREQY
TRBV5-6	-	TRBJ1-2	ASSLGDTIGNYGYT
TRBV7-9	-	TRBJ2-7	ASSPPVGAYEQY
TRBV5-1	TRBD1	TRBJ2-5	ASSVGQGWVETQY
TRBV27	TRBD1	TRBJ2-3	ASSRTGMPDTQY
TRBV7-6	-	TRBJ2-3	ASSPSEGSGQY
TRBV25-1	-	TRBJ2-5	ASSEYLLPETQY
TRBV27	-	TRBJ1-5	ASSVAWSQPQH
TRBV6-4	-	TRBJ2-3	ASSDRETDTQY
TRBV19	-	TRBJ1-1	ASSIDRGELAF
TRBV18	-	TRBJ2-4	ASSALGAENIQY
TRBV30	TRBD2	TRBJ2-7	AWSTPPGLAGGTPLYEQY
TRBV19	TRBD1	TRBJ1-5	ASSMNRGRYQPQH
TRBV20-1	-	TRBJ1-1	SAKRTEAF
TRBV30	-	TRBJ2-7	AWSVSFNRAYEQY
TRBV6-5	-	TRBJ1-1	ASSYAQGHTEAF
TRBV6-4	-	TRBJ2-1	ASSPTGYNEQF
TRBV23-1	-	TRBJ2-1	ASSHVPWKAGSYNEQF
TRBV28	-	TRBJ2-1	ASSLESSYNEQF
TRBV6-4	TRBD2	TRBJ2-1	ASSDSTSGSNEQF
TRBV7-9	-	TRBJ1-6	ASSLGGPASSYNSPLH
TRBV7-6	-	TRBJ2-5	ASSLLGVATQY
TRBV6-4	TRBD1	TRBJ2-2	ASSDGQGAGELF
TRBV9	-	TRBJ2-1	ASSVQGFDEQF
TRBV4-3	TRBD1	TRBJ2-7	ASSQDWDRGRYEQY
TRBV4-1	-	TRBJ2-3	ASSQGVPGSTDTQY
TRBV28	-	TRBJ1-2	ASSFELTADYGYT